Sequencing of this TCR beta chain was carried out in a study of spatial heterogeneity in lung cancer. Ten or more counts support this clonotype. MiXCR, applied by TCRdb to the 5' RACE reads, yields one record per CDR3 protein. This sample has some 100,000 distinct CDR3 sequences, with approximately 8.6% found just once. The time point was: sample taken at primary tumor resection. The authors sequenced whole RNA from tumor, nontumor lung or frozen PBMC without sorting. Germline V gene lookup returns CDR1 SEHNR and CDR2 FQNEAQ (reference sequence). Trimming removed 1 base from V and 5 bases from J, with 8 bases in between. This CDR3 is 13 amino acids long.

The sequence came from a male donor with early-stage non-small cell lung cancer. This sample comprised PBMCs, obtained at surgery. The chain is built from TRBV7-9 and TRBJ1-1; no clear D. This CDR3 reads CASSLEGQTEAFF. CDR3 nucleotide sequence: TGTGCCAGCAGCTTAGAGGGTCAAACTGAAGCTTTCTTT.